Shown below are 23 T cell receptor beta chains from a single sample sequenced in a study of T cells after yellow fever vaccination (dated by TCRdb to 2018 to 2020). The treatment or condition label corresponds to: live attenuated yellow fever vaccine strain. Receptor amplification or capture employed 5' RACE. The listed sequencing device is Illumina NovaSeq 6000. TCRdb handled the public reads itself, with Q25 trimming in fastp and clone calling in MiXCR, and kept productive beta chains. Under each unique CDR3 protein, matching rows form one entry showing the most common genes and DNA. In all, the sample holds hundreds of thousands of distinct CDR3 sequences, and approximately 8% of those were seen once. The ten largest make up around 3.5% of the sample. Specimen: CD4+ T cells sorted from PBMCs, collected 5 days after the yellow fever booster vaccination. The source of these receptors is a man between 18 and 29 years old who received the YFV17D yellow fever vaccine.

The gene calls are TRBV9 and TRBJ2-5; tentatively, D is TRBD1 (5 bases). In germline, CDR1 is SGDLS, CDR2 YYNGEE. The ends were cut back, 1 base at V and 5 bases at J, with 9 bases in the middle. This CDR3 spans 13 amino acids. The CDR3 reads CASSVRGGETQYF. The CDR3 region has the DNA TGTGCCAGCAGCGTAAGGGGTGGGGAGACCCAGTACTTC.

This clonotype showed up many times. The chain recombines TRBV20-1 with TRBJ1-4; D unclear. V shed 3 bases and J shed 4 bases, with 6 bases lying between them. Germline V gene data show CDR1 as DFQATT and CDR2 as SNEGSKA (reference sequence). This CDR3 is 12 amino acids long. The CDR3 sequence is CSARDYNEKLFF. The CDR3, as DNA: TGCAGTGCTAGGGATTATAATGAAAAACTGTTTTTT.

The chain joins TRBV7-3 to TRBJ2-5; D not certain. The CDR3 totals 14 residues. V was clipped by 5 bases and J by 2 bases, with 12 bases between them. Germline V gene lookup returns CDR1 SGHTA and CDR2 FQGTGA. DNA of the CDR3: TGTGCCAGCAGCCCCACGGCAACTCAAGAGACCCAGTACTTC. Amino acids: CASSPTATQETQYF. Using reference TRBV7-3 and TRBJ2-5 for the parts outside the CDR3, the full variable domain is GAGVSQTPSNKVTEKGKYVELRCDPISGHTALYWYRQSLGQGPEFLIYFQGTGAADDSGLPNDRFFAVRPEGSVSTLKIQRTERGDSAVYLCASSPTATQETQYFGPGTRLLVL.

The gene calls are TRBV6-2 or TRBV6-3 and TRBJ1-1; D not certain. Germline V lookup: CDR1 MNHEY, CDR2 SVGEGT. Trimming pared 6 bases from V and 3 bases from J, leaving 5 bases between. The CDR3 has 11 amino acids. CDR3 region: CASSQYTEAFF. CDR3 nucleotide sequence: TGTGCCAGCAGCCAGTACACTGAAGCTTTCTTT.

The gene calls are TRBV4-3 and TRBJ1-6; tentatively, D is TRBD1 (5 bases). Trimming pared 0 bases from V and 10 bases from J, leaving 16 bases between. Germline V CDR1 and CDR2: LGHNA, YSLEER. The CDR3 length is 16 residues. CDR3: CASSQDPGRWASPLHF. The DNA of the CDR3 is TGCGCCAGCAGCCAAGATCCAGGGCGATGGGCCTCACCCCTCCACTTT.

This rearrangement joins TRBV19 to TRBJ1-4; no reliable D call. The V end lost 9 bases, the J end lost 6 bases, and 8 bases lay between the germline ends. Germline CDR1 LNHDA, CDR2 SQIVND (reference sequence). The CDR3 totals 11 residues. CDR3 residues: CASGRDEKLFF. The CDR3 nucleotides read TGTGCCAGCGGTCGGGATGAAAAACTGTTTTTT.

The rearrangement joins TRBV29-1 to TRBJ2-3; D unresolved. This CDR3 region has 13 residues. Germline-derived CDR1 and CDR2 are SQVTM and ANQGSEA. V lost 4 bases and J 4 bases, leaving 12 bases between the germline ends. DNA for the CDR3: TGCAGCGTTGTCGTAACGGGCGCAGATACGCAGTATTTT. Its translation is CSVVVTGADTQYF.

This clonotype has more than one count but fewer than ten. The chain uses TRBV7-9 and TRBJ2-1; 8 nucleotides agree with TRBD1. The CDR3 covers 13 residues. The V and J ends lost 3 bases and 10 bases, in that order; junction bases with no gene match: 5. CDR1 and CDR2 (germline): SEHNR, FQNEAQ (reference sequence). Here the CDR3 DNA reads TGTGCCAGCAGCTTCCTGGGACAGGCGGAGCAGTTCTTC. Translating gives CASSFLGQAEQFF.

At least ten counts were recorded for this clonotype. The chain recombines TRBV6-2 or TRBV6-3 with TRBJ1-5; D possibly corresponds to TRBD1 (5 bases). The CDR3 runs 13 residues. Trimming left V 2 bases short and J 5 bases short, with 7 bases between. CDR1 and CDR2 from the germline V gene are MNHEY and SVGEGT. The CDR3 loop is CASSYVGDQPQHF. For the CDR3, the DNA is TGTGCCAGCAGTTACGTGGGGGATCAGCCCCAGCATTTT.

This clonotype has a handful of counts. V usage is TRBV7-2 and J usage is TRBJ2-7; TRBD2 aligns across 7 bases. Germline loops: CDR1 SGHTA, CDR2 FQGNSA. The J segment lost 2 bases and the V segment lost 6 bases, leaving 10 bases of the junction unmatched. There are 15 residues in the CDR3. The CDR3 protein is CASSLKSGAAYEQYF. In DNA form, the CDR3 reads TGTGCCAGCAGTTTGAAAAGCGGGGCTGCCTACGAGCAGTACTTC.

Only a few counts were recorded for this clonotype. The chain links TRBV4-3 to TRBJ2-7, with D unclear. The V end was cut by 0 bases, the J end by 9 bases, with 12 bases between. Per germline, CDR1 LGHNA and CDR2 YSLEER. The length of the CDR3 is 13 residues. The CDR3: CASSQEGRTAQYF. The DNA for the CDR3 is TGCGCCAGCAGCCAAGAAGGGCGAACAGCGCAGTACTTC.

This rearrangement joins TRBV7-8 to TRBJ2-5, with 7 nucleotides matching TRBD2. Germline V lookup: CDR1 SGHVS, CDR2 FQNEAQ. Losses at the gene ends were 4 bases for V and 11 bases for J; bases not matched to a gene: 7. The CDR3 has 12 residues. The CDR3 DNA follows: TGTGCCAGCAGCTCCCCCGAGGGAGGGCAGTACTTC. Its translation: CASSSPEGGQYF. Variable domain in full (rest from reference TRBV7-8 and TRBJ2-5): GAGVSQSPRYKVAKRGQDVALRCDPISGHVSLFWYQQALGQGPEFLTYFQNEAQLDKSGLPSDRFFAERPEGSVSTLKIQRTQQEDSAVYLCASSSPEGGQYFGPGTRLLVL.

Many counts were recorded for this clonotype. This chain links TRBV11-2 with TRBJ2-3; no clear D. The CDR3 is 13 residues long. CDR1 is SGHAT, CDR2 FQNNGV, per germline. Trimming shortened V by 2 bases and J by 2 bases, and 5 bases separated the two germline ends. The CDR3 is CASSLSHTDTQYF. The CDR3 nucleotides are TGTGCCAGCAGCTTAAGTCACACAGATACGCAGTATTTT. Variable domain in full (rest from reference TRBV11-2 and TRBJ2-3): EAGVAQSPRYKIIEKRQSVAFWCNPISGHATLYWYQQILGQGPKLLIQFQNNGVVDDSQLPKDRFSAERLKGVDSTLKIQPAKLEDSAVYLCASSLSHTDTQYFGPGTRLTVL.

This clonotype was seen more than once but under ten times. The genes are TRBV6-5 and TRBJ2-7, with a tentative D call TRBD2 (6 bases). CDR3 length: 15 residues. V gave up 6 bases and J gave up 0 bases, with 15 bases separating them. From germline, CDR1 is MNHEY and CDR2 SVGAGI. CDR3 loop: CASRPGGVGSYEQYF. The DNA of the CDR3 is TGTGCCAGCAGACCCGGAGGGGTCGGCTCCTACGAGCAGTACTTC.

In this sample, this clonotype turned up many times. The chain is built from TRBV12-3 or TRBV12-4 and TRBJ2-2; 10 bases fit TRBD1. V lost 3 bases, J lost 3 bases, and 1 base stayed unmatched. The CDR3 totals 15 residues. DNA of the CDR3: TGTGCCAGCAGTTTGGGACAGGGGTACACCGGGGAGCTGTTTTTT. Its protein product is CASSLGQGYTGELFF.

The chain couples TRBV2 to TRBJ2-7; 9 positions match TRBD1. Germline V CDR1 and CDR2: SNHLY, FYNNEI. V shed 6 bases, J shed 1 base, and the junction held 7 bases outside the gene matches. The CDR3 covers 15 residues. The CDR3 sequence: CASRQGQGVSYEQYF. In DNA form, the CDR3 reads TGTGCCAGCAGACAGGGACAGGGAGTTTCCTACGAGCAGTACTTC.

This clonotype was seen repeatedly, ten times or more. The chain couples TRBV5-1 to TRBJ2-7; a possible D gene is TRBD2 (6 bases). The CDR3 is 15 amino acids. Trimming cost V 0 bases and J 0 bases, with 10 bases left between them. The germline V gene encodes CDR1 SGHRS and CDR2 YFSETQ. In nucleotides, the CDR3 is TGCGCCAGCAGCTTGGTGCCCGGGGGCTCCTACGAGCAGTACGTC. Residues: CASSLVPGGSYEQYV.

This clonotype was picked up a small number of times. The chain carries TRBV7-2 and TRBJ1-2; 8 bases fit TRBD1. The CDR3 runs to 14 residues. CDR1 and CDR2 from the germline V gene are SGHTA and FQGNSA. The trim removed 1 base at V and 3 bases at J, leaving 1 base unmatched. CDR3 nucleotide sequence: TGTGCCAGCAGCTTAGAGACAGGGGACTATGGCTACACCTTC. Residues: CASSLETGDYGYTF. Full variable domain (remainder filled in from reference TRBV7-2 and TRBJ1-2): GAGVSQSPSNKVTEKGKDVELRCDPISGHTALYWYRQSLGQGLEFLIYFQGNSAPDKSGLPSDRFSAERTGGSVSTLTIQRTQQEDSAVYLCASSLETGDYGYTFGSGTRLTVV.

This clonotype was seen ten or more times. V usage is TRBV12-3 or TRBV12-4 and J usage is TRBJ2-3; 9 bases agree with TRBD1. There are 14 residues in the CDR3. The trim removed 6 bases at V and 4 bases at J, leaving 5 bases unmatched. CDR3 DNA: TGTGCCAGCAGCCCCCGACAGGGGGCAGATACGCAGTATTTT. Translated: CASSPRQGADTQYF.

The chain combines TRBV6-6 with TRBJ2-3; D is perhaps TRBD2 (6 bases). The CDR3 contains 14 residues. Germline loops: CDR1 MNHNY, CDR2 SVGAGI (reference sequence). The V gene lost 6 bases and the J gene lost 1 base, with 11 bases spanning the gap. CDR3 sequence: CASSRGTRTDTQYF. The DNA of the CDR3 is TGTGCCAGCAGCCGGGGGACGCGCACAGATACGCAGTATTTT.

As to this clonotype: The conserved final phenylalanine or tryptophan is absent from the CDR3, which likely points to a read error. The chain's CDR3 is CASSLPNWRGTEQFL. DNA for the CDR3: TGTGCCAGCAGCCTGCCGAATTGGCGGGGGACCGAGCAGTTCCTC. This chain links TRBV9 with TRBJ2-1; TRBD2 aligns across 7 bases. Germline CDR1 reads SGDLS; CDR2 reads YYNGEE. V gave up 4 bases and J gave up 10 bases; unmatched junction bases: 14. This CDR3 region has 15 residues.

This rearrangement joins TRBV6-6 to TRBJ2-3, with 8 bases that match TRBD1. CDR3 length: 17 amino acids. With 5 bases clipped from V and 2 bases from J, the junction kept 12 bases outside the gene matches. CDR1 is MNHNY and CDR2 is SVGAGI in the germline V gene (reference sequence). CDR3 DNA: TGTGCCAGCAGTCCAGGACAGGGAGTAAGGTCCACAGATACGCAGTATTTT. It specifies CASSPGQGVRSTDTQYF.

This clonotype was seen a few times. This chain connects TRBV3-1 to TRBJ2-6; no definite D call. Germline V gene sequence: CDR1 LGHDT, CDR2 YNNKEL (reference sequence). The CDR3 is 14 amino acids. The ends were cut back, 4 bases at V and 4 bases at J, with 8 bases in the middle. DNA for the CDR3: TGTGCCAGCAGCCCTCTGTGGGGGGCCAACGTCCTGACTTTC. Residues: CASSPLWGANVLTF.